This passage covers 3 T cell receptor beta chains from one sample sequenced in a study of blood T cell repertoires in COVID-19. Some clones are missing from TCRdb's copy, which holds only in-frame ones; the method was immunoSEQ multiplex PCR. The sample yields approximately 190,000 clones, 83% seen once. Sequencing input: peripheral blood. These receptors came from a woman in her forties with acute or convalescent COVID-19.

This sequence joins TRBV7-2 and TRBJ1-3; TRBD1 matches at 8 bases. Germline V CDR1 and CDR2: SGHTA, FQGNSA. This CDR3 spans 19 amino acids. The J segment lost 0 bases and the V segment lost 5 bases, leaving 15 bases of the junction unmatched. CDR3 in amino acids: CASSLYGNRQGYSGNTIYF. The CDR3 DNA follows: TGTGCCAGCAGCCTATACGGAAATCGACAGGGGTACTCTGGAAACACCATATATTTT.

This clone was seen more than once but under ten times. CDR3 residues: CASNFGTNTYEQYF. CDR3 coding DNA: TGTGCCAGCAACTTCGGGACAAACACCTACGAGCAGTACTTC. The chain carries TRBV2 and TRBJ2-7; the D gene is possibly TRBD1 (6 bases). V was clipped by 7 bases and J by 2 bases, with 15 bases between them. Germline-derived CDR1 and CDR2 are SNHLY and FYNNEI. This CDR3 comprises 14 residues.

The chain is built from TRBV5-1 and TRBJ1-1; D is perhaps TRBD1 (5 bases). Germline-derived CDR1 and CDR2 are SGHRS and YFSETQ. There are 16 residues in the CDR3. V lost 1 base to trimming and J lost 3 bases, with 16 bases between them. CDR3: CASSLNGAAGYTEAFF. The DNA for the CDR3 is TGCGCCAGCAGCTTGAATGGGGCTGCGGGATACACTGAAGCTTTCTTT.